The TCR beta chain described here comes from a study of shared clonotypes between healthy human individuals. Overall study: Per-donor plates numbered three CD4 naive, three CD4 memory, two CD8 naive and one CD8 memory. Study observations and caveats: Sharing of clonotypes among donors was expected to vary with sequencing depth.

This CDR3 is built from 13 residues. Per germline, CDR1 MDHEN and CDR2 SYDVKM. The V end was cut by 5 bases, the J end by 4 bases, with 11 bases between. At a deep level, the assay was run. Here immunoSEQ multiplex PCR was the method, and the copy in TCRdb shows in-frame clones only, minus some. The table includes 2 million to 2.5 million clones, 93% detected once. Concerning this clone: The antigen remains unidentified. This sample also contains other DNA sequences that code for the same CDR3.

The chain uses TRBV28 and TRBJ1-1; maybe TRBD1 (6 bases). The clonotype comes from a man younger than 30 in good health. Some clones in this sample may be carry-over from other donors' samples. What was sequenced was naive CD4+ T cells from PBMCs. Subset described: CD45RA+ positively selected. The CDR3 region has the DNA TGTGCCAGCAGTAGAGGGGGAGCCACTGAAGCTTTCTTT. It is translated as CASSRGGATEAFF. Using reference TRBV28 and TRBJ1-1 for the parts outside the CDR3, the full variable domain is DVKVTQSSRYLVKRTGEKVFLECVQDMDHENMFWYRQDPGLGLRLIYFSYDVKMKEKGDIPEGYSVSREKKERFSLILESASTNQTSMYLCASSRGGATEAFFGQGTRLTVV.